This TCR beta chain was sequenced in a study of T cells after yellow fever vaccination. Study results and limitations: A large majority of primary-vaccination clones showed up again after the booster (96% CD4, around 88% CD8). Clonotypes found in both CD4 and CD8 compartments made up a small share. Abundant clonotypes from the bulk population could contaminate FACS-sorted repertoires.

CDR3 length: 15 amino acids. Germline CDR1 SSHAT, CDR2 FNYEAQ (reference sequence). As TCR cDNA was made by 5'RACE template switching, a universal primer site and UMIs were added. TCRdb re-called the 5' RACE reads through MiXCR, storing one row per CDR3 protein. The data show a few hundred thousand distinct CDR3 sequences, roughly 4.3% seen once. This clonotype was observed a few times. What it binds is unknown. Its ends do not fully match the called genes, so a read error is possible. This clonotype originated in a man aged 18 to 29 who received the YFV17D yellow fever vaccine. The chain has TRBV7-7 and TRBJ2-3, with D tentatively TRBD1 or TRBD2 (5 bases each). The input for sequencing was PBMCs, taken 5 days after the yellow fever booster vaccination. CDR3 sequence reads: CASSRRDGPTDTQYF. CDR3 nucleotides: TGTGCTAGCAGCCGACGGGACGGGCCCACAGATACGCAGTATTTT.